This record looks at one TCR beta chain sequence and its context. Study processing details: Reference gene primer amplification gave estimated nucleated cell counts. Using immunoSEQ multiplex PCR, the repertoire was profiled, and TCRdb retains in-frame clones only, with some absent. V and J calls and clone size come straight from that table; D and trimming were deduced from the DNA. The sample contains about 250,000 clones, around 89% of which appear only once. The entry originates in a study of blood T cell repertoires in COVID-19. Study-wide context: COVID-19 samples from acute and convalescent phases originated in the United States, Italy and Spain.

V was shortened by 5 bases and J by 4 bases, with 15 bases between the two germline ends. Germline V gene data show CDR1 as SGHTA and CDR2 as FQGNSA. The CDR3 covers 16 residues. One Seattle source followed patients from active infection through their disease course. V usage is TRBV7-2 and J usage is TRBJ1-6, with D tentatively TRBD1 (6 bases). Sequenced sample: peripheral blood. The receptor was isolated from a woman aged 25-40 years with COVID-19, enrolled during active disease. CDR3 sequence (DNA): TGTGCCAGCAGCCGTGGGGGCAGGGAGTATAATTCACCCCTCCACTTT. Encoded protein: CASSRGGREYNSPLHF.